This TCR beta chain was observed in a study of blood T cell repertoires in COVID-19. The overall study: Specimens from acute and convalescent COVID-19 originated in the United States, Italy and Spain. PBMCs, B-cell-depleted T cells, or T cells provided the cDNA or gDNA that made up the material.

In the authors' methods: The authors estimated nucleated cell counts from reference gene primer amplification. The table came from immunoSEQ multiplex PCR; TCRdb's copy has only in-frame clones and leaves some out. Clonal size and the V and J genes are those of that table, whereas D and trimming came from the DNA. The sample has about 250,000 clones; approximately 89% are singletons. V shed 2 bases and J shed 1 base, with 6 bases lying between them. This CDR3 has 15 amino acids. Germline V lookup: CDR1 LGHDT, CDR2 YNNKEL (reference sequence). Sequencing input: peripheral blood. The sequence was collected from a woman aged 60-75 years who had recovered from COVID-19. The rearrangement uses TRBV3-1 (or the pseudogene TRBV3-2) and TRBJ1-6, with D uncertain. This CDR3 reads CASSQTASYNSPLHF. The DNA of the CDR3 is TGTGCCAGCAGCCAAACAGCATCCTATAATTCACCCCTCCACTTT.